Shown below are 25 T cell receptor beta chains from a single sample sequenced in a study of T cell responses to AZD1222 COVID-19 vaccine. The protocol was immunoSEQ multiplex PCR, while the TCRdb copy is restricted to in-frame clones and leaves out a portion. The profile shows 86,000 or so clones, about nine tenths of them singletons. The sample in question was peripheral blood, obtained on day 0 of AZD1222 vaccination. These receptors were obtained from an adult in good health.

The V gene is TRBV3-1 (or the pseudogene TRBV3-2), the J gene TRBJ1-6; no firm D call. The CDR3 spans 14 residues. Per germline, CDR1 LGHDT and CDR2 YNNKEL (reference sequence). Between the trimmed V and J ends, which lost 3 bases and 4 bases, there was a span of 7 bases. The CDR3 coding sequence is TGTGCCAGCAGCCAGAGGGAGTATAATTCACCCCTCCACTTT. Translating it yields CASSQREYNSPLHF.

This rearrangement joins TRBV7-2 to TRBJ1-6, with D tentatively TRBD1 (5 bases). Looked up from germline, CDR1 is SGHTA and CDR2 is FQGNSA. The CDR3 is 16 amino acids. Trimming pared 3 bases from V and 5 bases from J, leaving 14 bases between. The CDR3 coding sequence is TGTGCCAGCAGCTTCGGGGCCCCTTCGAATAATTCACCCCTCCACTTT. Its translation: CASSFGAPSNNSPLHF. Based on the CDR3 plus reference TRBV7-2 and TRBJ1-6, the full variable domain is GAGVSQSPSNKVTEKGKDVELRCDPISGHTALYWYRQSLGQGLEFLIYFQGNSAPDKSGLPSDRFSAERTGGSVSTLTIQRTQQEDSAVYLCASSFGAPSNNSPLHFGNGTRLTVT.

The DNA for the CDR3 is TGTGCCAGCAGCTCAACCGGGAACACTGAAGCTTTCTTT. Translating it yields CASSSTGNTEAFF. The rearrangement links TRBV5-5 to TRBJ1-1, with D uncertain. Germline values: CDR1 SGHKS, CDR2 YYEKEE (reference sequence). V was pared by 3 bases and J by 1 base, with 7 bases between. The CDR3 covers 13 residues.

The rearrangement joins TRBV5-1 to TRBJ2-1, with a weak D call TRBD1 (6 bases). The CDR3 covers 13 residues. V was clipped by 0 bases and J by 9 bases, with 10 bases between them. Germline CDR1 and CDR2: SGHRS and YFSETQ. CDR3 coding DNA: TGCGCCAGCAGCTTGGAACAGGGCAGTGAGCAGTTCTTC. The encoded protein is CASSLEQGSEQFF.

The chain carries TRBV16 and TRBJ1-4; possible D gene TRBD1, 6 bases. CDR3 length: 17 residues. The germline V and J ends were trimmed by 0 bases and 0 bases, with 11 bases remaining between them. The germline V gene has CDR1 KGHSY and CDR2 FQNENV. In DNA form, the CDR3 reads TGTGCCAGCAGCCAATCCGGGACAAAGGCAACTAATGAAAAACTGTTTTTT. Its translation is CASSQSGTKATNEKLFF.

This clone appeared once. V is TRBV28 and J is TRBJ1-3; the D is unclear. The germline CDR1 and CDR2 sequences are MDHEN and SYDVKM. V dropped 6 bases and J dropped 4 bases, with 19 bases sitting between them. This CDR3 spans 16 amino acids. Here the CDR3 DNA reads TGTGCCAGCAGGCTGGCACTGCGCGGGAGGGGAAACACCATATATTTT. It specifies CASRLALRGRGNTIYF.

The chain is built from TRBV10-2 and TRBJ2-3, with D possibly being TRBD2 (5 bases). Germline CDR1 reads WSHSY; CDR2 reads SAAADI. The CDR3 covers 15 residues. Trimming pared 8 bases from V and 4 bases from J, leaving 19 bases between. The CDR3 here is CASRNQRMLSDTQYF. The CDR3 DNA reads as TGCGCCAGCCGTAACCAGCGGATGCTCTCAGATACGCAGTATTTT.

This rearrangement joins TRBV18 to TRBJ1-4; D ambiguous. The germline V gene encodes CDR1 KGHSH and CDR2 LQKENI. Trimming stripped 3 bases from V and 0 bases from J, with 11 bases between. This CDR3 is 16 amino acids long. CDR3 sequence reads: CASSPRSGATNEKLFF. Written as DNA, the CDR3 is TGTGCCAGCTCACCCAGGTCGGGTGCAACTAATGAAAAACTGTTTTTT.

The chain combines TRBV14 with TRBJ2-1; TRBD2 matches at 12 bases. From germline, CDR1 is SGHDN and CDR2 FVKESK. The CDR3 has 17 amino acids. J gave up 6 bases and V 1 base, and 7 bases lay outside the gene matches. The CDR3 here is CASSQARASGRVNEQFF. CDR3 nucleotide sequence: TGTGCCAGCAGCCAAGCAAGGGCTAGCGGGAGGGTCAATGAGCAGTTCTTC.

This clone was found once. The chain links TRBV10-2 to TRBJ2-3; 11 nucleotides agree with TRBD2. Germline values: CDR1 WSHSY, CDR2 SAAADI. The CDR3 is 16 residues long. The ends lost 6 bases at V and 0 bases at J; junction bases unmatched: 5. The CDR3 sequence: CASSSGLAASTDTQYF. CDR3 nucleotide sequence: TGCGCCAGCAGCTCGGGACTAGCGGCTAGCACAGATACGCAGTATTTT.

This clone showed up just once. The chain is built from TRBV9 and TRBJ2-7; TRBD2 agrees at 9 bases. Germline values: CDR1 SGDLS, CDR2 YYNGEE. CDR3 length equals 15 residues. V lost 4 bases and J lost 2; bases outside the gene matches: 7. The CDR3 DNA reads as TGTGCCAGCAGCCTCCAACCTAGCGGGGCCTACGAGCAGTACTTC. This translates into CASSLQPSGAYEQYF.

This clone has a handful of counts. V and J are TRBV29-1 and TRBJ2-1; 8 bases match TRBD1. The CDR3 length is 14 residues. The V segment lost 5 bases and the J segment 6 bases; nucleotides outside the gene matches: 9. The germline V gene has CDR1 SQVTM and CDR2 ANQGSEA. DNA of the CDR3: TGCAGCGTTAACTCCGACAGGGGAGGCAATGAGCAGTTCTTC. Protein product: CSVNSDRGGNEQFF.

This chain connects TRBV7-2 to TRBJ2-3; D call uncertain. This CDR3 contains 14 residues. Trimming pared 4 bases from V and 4 bases from J, leaving 12 bases between. Germline V CDR1 and CDR2: SGHTA, FQGNSA. The chain's CDR3 is CASSSPNRPDTQYF. CDR3 coding DNA: TGTGCCAGCAGCTCTCCTAATAGGCCAGATACGCAGTATTTT.

The chain joins TRBV19 to TRBJ1-6; D not certain. CDR3 length: 14 residues. V was shortened by 9 bases and J by 6 bases, with 15 bases between the two germline ends. CDR1 and CDR2 from the germline V gene are LNHDA and SQIVND (reference sequence). DNA of the CDR3: TGTGCCAGCAGCCTGGAGTCTGGTAATTCACCCCTCCACTTT. This translates into CASSLESGNSPLHF.

The rearrangement links TRBV2 to TRBJ2-7, with 9 bases lining up with TRBD2. V lost 5 bases to trimming and J lost 2 bases; unmatched junction nucleotides: 4. CDR3 size: 14 residues. Per the germline V gene, CDR1 is SNHLY and CDR2 is FYNNEI. CDR3 DNA: TGTGCCAGCAGTCCTGGACTAGCGCCCTACGAGCAGTACTTC. It codes for CASSPGLAPYEQYF.

The V call is TRBV27, the J call TRBJ1-1; TRBD1 agrees at 8 bases. The junction had 11 bases not matched to a gene; V was cut back by 10 bases and J by 10 bases. This CDR3 has 12 amino acids. CDR1 and CDR2 from the germline V gene are MNHEY and SMNVEV (reference sequence). In DNA, the CDR3 is TGTGCCACCCATGGGGGAGGGACAGGAGCTTTCTTT. As protein: CATHGGGTGAFF.

CDR3 DNA sequence: TGTGCCAGCAGTTATAGTAGAAGCACAGATACGCAGTATTTT. Its protein product is CASSYSRSTDTQYF. V is TRBV7-9 and J is TRBJ2-3; D call uncertain. Between the trimmed V and J ends, which lost 6 bases and 0 bases, there was a span of 10 bases. The germline gives CDR1 SEHNR, CDR2 FQNEAQ (reference sequence). The CDR3 covers 14 residues.

This rearrangement joins TRBV29-1 to TRBJ1-3; D gene unclear. CDR3 size: 14 residues. Deletions cut 1 base from V and 6 bases from J, with 13 bases between. Germline V gene sequence: CDR1 SQVTM, CDR2 ANQGSEA. CDR3 residues: CSVEVRTSANTIYF. Here the CDR3 DNA reads TGCAGCGTTGAAGTCAGAACATCGGCAAACACCATATATTTT. Full variable domain (remainder filled in from reference TRBV29-1 and TRBJ1-3): SAVISQKPSRDICQRGTSLTIQCQVDSQVTMMFWYRQQPGQSLTLIATANQGSEATYESGFVIDKFPISRPNLTFSTLTVSNMSPEDSSIYLCSVEVRTSANTIYFGEGSWLTVV.

The CDR3 nucleotides read TGTGCTAGTGGCCGAGACAGGGCCGGTGGCTACACCTTC. It yields the protein CASGRDRAGGYTF. The chain recombines TRBV12-5 with TRBJ1-2; 7 positions match TRBD1. The ends lost 6 bases at V and 7 bases at J; junction bases unmatched: 8. The CDR3 contains 13 residues. CDR1 and CDR2 from the germline V gene are LGHNT and FRNRAP.

The rearrangement joins TRBV4-1 to TRBJ2-5; D not resolved. V lost 4 bases to trimming and J lost 5 bases, with 11 bases between them. Germline lookup yields CDR1 MGHRA and CDR2 YSYEKL. The CDR3 has 13 residues. CDR3 coding DNA: TGCGCCAGCAGCCCCCACCCCGAGGAGACCCAGTACTTC. As protein: CASSPHPEETQYF.

The chain combines TRBV5-1 with TRBJ2-7; 10 nucleotides match TRBD2. CDR1 SGHRS and CDR2 YFSETQ come from the germline V gene. The CDR3 length is 15 residues. V shed 2 bases, J shed 1 base, and the junction held 3 bases outside the gene matches. CDR3 sequence: CASSFTSGASYEQYF. The CDR3 coding sequence is TGCGCCAGCAGCTTTACTAGCGGGGCATCCTACGAGCAGTACTTC. Complete variable domain (other parts from reference TRBV5-1 and TRBJ2-7): KAGVTQTPRYLIKTRGQQVTLSCSPISGHRSVSWYQQTPGQGLQFLFEYFSETQRNKGNFPGRFSGRQFSNSRSEMNVSTLELGDSALYLCASSFTSGASYEQYFGPGTRLTVT.

V is TRBV2 and J is TRBJ2-2; D unresolved. With 7 bases removed from V and 2 bases from J, the gap between germline ends came to 5 bases. The germline V gene encodes CDR1 SNHLY and CDR2 FYNNEI. This CDR3 has 12 residues. CDR3 region: CASTFNTGELFF. CDR3 DNA sequence: TGTGCCAGCACTTTCAACACCGGGGAGCTGTTTTTT.

This chain joins TRBV5-1 and TRBJ1-5; D unresolved. Germline assignment: CDR1 SGHRS and CDR2 YFSETQ. The CDR3 spans 15 residues. V was shortened by 0 bases and J by 2 bases, with 9 bases between the two germline ends. CDR3: CASSLAPSGNQPQHF. The DNA for the CDR3 is TGCGCCAGCAGCTTGGCACCTTCGGGCAATCAGCCCCAGCATTTT.

This sequence joins TRBV15 and TRBJ2-1; 8 bases are a match to TRBD2. Germline V CDR1 and CDR2: LNHNV, YYDKDF (reference sequence). The CDR3 spans 15 residues. Trimming at V came to 2 bases and at J to 3 bases, leaving 3 bases not matched to a gene. This chain's CDR3 is CATSRSGTSYNEQFF. DNA for the CDR3: TGTGCCACCAGCAGATCCGGGACTAGCTACAATGAGCAGTTCTTC.

This clone occurred a few times. V is TRBV18 and J is TRBJ1-6, with 7 bases aligning to TRBD1. Germline trimming cut 2 bases from V and 8 bases from J; bases unmatched to any gene: 6. Germline CDR1 is KGHSH and CDR2 is LQKENI. The CDR3 loop spans 15 amino acids. CDR3 coding DNA: TGTGCCAGCTCACCAGGGGCAGGGGGATATTCACCCCTCCACTTT. Translation gives CASSPGAGGYSPLHF.